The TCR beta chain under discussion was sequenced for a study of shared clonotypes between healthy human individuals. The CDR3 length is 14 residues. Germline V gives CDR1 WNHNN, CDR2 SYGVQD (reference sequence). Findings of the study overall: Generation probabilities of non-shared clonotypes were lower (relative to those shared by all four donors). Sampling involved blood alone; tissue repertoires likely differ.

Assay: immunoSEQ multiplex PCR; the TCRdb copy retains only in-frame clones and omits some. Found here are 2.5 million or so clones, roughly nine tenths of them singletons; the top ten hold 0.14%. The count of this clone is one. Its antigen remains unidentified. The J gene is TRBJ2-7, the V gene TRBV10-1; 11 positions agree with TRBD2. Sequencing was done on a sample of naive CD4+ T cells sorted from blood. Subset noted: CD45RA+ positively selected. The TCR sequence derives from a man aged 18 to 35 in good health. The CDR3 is CVECSGTSGYEQYF. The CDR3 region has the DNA TGCGTCGAGTGTTCCGGGACTAGCGGCTACGAGCAGTACTTC.